This TCR beta chain was captured by sequencing in a study of blood T cell repertoires in COVID-19. As originally analysed: Reference gene primer amplification in the assay estimated nucleated cell counts. The data were produced by immunoSEQ multiplex PCR, yet TCRdb's version contains in-frame clones alone and is incomplete. V and J calls and clone size are copied from that table; D and trimming were computed from the DNA. The sample yields about 320,000 clones, around 89% seen once. The germline CDR1 and CDR2 sequences are MNHEY and SVGAGI. V lost 6 bases and J lost 6, with 14 bases in between. The CDR3 is made up of 13 amino acids.

The sample comprised peripheral blood. This clonotype was sampled from a woman aged 25 to 39 with COVID-19, enrolled during active disease. The rearrangement links TRBV6-5 to TRBJ1-2, with a tentative D call TRBD1 (6 bases). The CDR3 loop reads CASSSTGLNGYTF. The CDR3 DNA follows: TGTGCCAGCAGCTCCACAGGGCTTAATGGCTACACCTTC.